This paragraph reports one TCR beta chain. Germline trimming cut 3 bases from V and 5 bases from J; bases unmatched to any gene: 4. The germline gives CDR1 SGHRS, CDR2 YFSETQ. The CDR3 extends over 15 amino acids. This record comes from a study of graft-versus-host responses after intestinal transplantation. Time point described: postoperative day 105 after intestinal transplantation (dayNNNN = postoperative day). Graft-derived tissue was subjected to processing to liberate intraepithelial and lamina propria lymphocytes. Libraries were prepared by immunoSEQ multiplex PCR; TCRdb keeps only in-frame clonotypes and omits some of them. The data contain around 4,300 clones, approximately 80% of them seen just once; the ten biggest clones take up over 5.5%.

The origin of this receptor is a human patient who received an intestinal transplant, so some T cells may come from the graft donor. The sample in question was ileum tissue, obtained 105 days after intestinal transplantation. The rearrangement links TRBV5-1 to TRBJ2-2; TRBD2 agrees at 10 bases. The CDR3 sequence: CASSSGLARTGELFF. In nucleotides, the CDR3 is TGCGCCAGCAGCTCGGGACTAGCGAGGACCGGGGAGCTGTTTTTT.